Following are 16 T cell receptor beta chains from one sample sequenced in a study of neurological immune-mediated disorders. TCRdb re-called the 5' RACE reads with MiXCR, one entry per CDR3 protein. This sample has about 69,000 distinct CDR3 sequences, with around 3.9% found just once. Sequenced input: PBMCs. These receptor sequences come from a man aged 25 to 40 with multiple sclerosis.

This clonotype showed up many times. The gene calls are TRBV12-3 or TRBV12-4 and TRBJ2-3, with D possibly being TRBD2 (6 bases). The ends were cut back, 11 bases at V and 0 bases at J, with 21 bases in the middle. This CDR3 has 16 residues. The CDR3 region has the DNA TGTGCCGGGGAAGCGGGCCGGACTTCTAGCACAGATACGCAGTATTTT. It specifies CAGEAGRTSSTDTQYF.

This clonotype was seen ten or more times. The chain recombines TRBV4-1 with TRBJ1-4, with a weak D call TRBD1 (5 bases). V was cut by 1 base and J by 8 bases, with 14 bases left in between. CDR3 length equals 15 residues. Per the germline V gene, CDR1 is MGHRA and CDR2 is YSYEKL. CDR3: CASSQGGELGEKLFF. The DNA for the CDR3 is TGCGCCAGCAGCCAAGGGGGGGAATTAGGAGAAAAACTGTTTTTT.

At least ten counts were recorded for this clonotype. The genes are TRBV7-2 and TRBJ1-6; TRBD1 agrees at 9 bases. Germline assignment: CDR1 SGHTA and CDR2 FQGNSA. CDR3 length: 16 residues. Unmatched junction bases numbered 8, after V lost 1 base and J lost 10 bases. The CDR3 is CASSLVGTGLRSPLHF. The CDR3 DNA reads TGTGCCAGCAGCTTAGTCGGGACAGGGTTGAGATCACCCCTCCACTTT. The full variable domain, in which reference TRBV7-2 and TRBJ1-6 provide the parts outside the CDR3, is GAGVSQSPSNKVTEKGKDVELRCDPISGHTALYWYRQSLGQGLEFLIYFQGNSAPDKSGLPSDRFSAERTGGSVSTLTIQRTQQEDSAVYLCASSLVGTGLRSPLHFGNGTRLTVT.

In this sample, this clonotype turned up many times. The rearrangement links TRBV10-3 to TRBJ1-1, with TRBD1 matching 10 bases. The J segment lost 3 bases and the V segment lost 6 bases, leaving 10 bases of the junction unmatched. CDR1 ENHRY and CDR2 SYGVKD come from the germline V gene. This CDR3 has 16 amino acids. CDR3 nucleotide sequence: TGTGCCATCAGCGGGACAGGGGCTACTCAGGACACTGAAGCTTTCTTT. Translation: CAISGTGATQDTEAFF.

The table lists this clonotype with many counts. The CDR3: CASSRRGGPNTGELFF. CDR3 coding DNA: TGTGCCAGCAGTAGACGCGGGGGGCCTAACACCGGGGAGCTGTTTTTT. The rearrangement links TRBV6-6 to TRBJ2-2; 8 positions agree with TRBD2. V trimming: 5 bases; J trimming: 2 bases; junction bases outside the gene matches: 7. This CDR3 comprises 16 residues. CDR1 MNHNY and CDR2 SVGAGI come from the germline V gene (reference sequence).

This chain joins TRBV20-1 and TRBJ1-4; D possibly corresponds to TRBD1 (5 bases). Trimming removed 2 bases from V and 15 bases from J, with 19 bases in between. There are 13 residues in the CDR3. The germline V gene encodes CDR1 DFQATT and CDR2 SNEGSKA (reference sequence). CDR3 loop: CSARLGTGKGMFF. In DNA form, the CDR3 reads TGCAGTGCTAGATTGGGCACAGGAAAAGGGATGTTTTTT.

Many counts were recorded for this clonotype. The J gene is TRBJ2-3, the V gene TRBV29-1; D could derive from TRBD1 or TRBD2 (6 bases each). Trimming took off 4 bases at V and 5 bases at J, with 19 bases between the two ends. Germline lookup yields CDR1 SQVTM and CDR2 ANQGSEA. The CDR3 runs to 15 residues. The CDR3 reads CSVALTGASEDTQYF. The CDR3 region has the DNA TGCAGCGTTGCGCTGACAGGCGCTAGCGAAGATACGCAGTATTTT.

In this sample, this clonotype turned up many times. This chain links TRBV12-3 or TRBV12-4 with TRBJ2-1; 10 bases fit TRBD2. V shed 5 bases and J 6 bases; nucleotides not matched to a gene: 4. CDR3 length equals 14 residues. In DNA form, the CDR3 reads TGTGCCAGCAGTAGCGGGGGGGCCCGCAATGAGCAGTTCTTC. Encoded protein: CASSSGGARNEQFF.

This clonotype was counted at least ten times. The chain recombines TRBV4-2 with TRBJ2-7, with 7 bases identical to TRBD1. V lost 0 bases, J lost 0 bases, and 2 bases stayed unmatched. The germline V gene encodes CDR1 LGHNA and CDR2 YNFKEQ. The CDR3 extends over 15 amino acids. The CDR3 spells CASSQEGDSSYEQYF. The CDR3 DNA is TGTGCCAGCAGCCAAGAGGGGGACAGCTCCTACGAGCAGTACTTC.

Ten or more counts support this clonotype. The genes are TRBV27 and TRBJ1-5; D gene ambiguous. Germline assignment: CDR1 MNHEY and CDR2 SMNVEV (reference sequence). CDR3 length: 13 residues. The ends were cut back, 5 bases at V and 0 bases at J, with 5 bases in the middle. CDR3 in amino acids: CASSPYSNQPQHF. The CDR3 coding sequence is TGTGCCAGCAGTCCCTATAGCAATCAGCCCCAGCATTTT.

The table lists this clonotype with many counts. V gene TRBV28 combines with J gene TRBJ1-1; D is possibly TRBD1 (5 bases). The CDR3 loop spans 14 amino acids. CDR1 is MDHEN, CDR2 SYDVKM, per germline. V dropped 6 bases and J dropped 2 bases, with 13 bases sitting between them. DNA for the CDR3: TGTGCCAGCAGCTGGGGCCAGGGCAACACTGAAGCTTTCTTT. Amino acids: CASSWGQGNTEAFF.

The chain employs TRBV10-3 and TRBJ2-5; D not certain. The CDR3 runs 13 residues. Germline CDR1 is ENHRY and CDR2 is SYGVKD. V was cut by 8 bases and J by 3 bases, with 13 bases left in between. CDR3 amino acids: CAIGPPRKETQYF. The DNA of the CDR3 is TGTGCCATCGGTCCACCCCGGAAAGAGACCCAGTACTTC.

This clonotype appeared many times. The chain has TRBV20-1 and TRBJ2-5, with D perhaps matching TRBD1 (6 bases). V lost 6 bases and J lost 2, with 13 bases in between. Germline V lookup: CDR1 DFQATT, CDR2 SNEGSKA (reference sequence). The CDR3 extends over 13 amino acids. The CDR3 DNA reads TGCAGTGCCGGACAGACCCGGCAAGAGACCCAGTACTTC. As protein: CSAGQTRQETQYF.

This clonotype was observed a handful of times. A junction end diverges from the germline sequence, so it may reflect a read error. The chain joins TRBV7-2 to TRBJ1-5; D gene unclear. This CDR3 is 12 amino acids long. CDR1 and CDR2 from the germline V gene are SGHTA and FQGNSA. This CDR3 reads CASSFYSQPQNF. In DNA, the CDR3 is TGTGCCAGCAGCTTTTACAGTCAGCCCCAGAATTTT.

This clonotype occurred many times. A much larger clone lies a single base off, so this may be a read error. The chain combines TRBV5-1 with TRBJ2-7; D perhaps matches TRBD2 (5 bases). This CDR3 is built from 14 residues. V was shortened by 9 bases and J by 2 bases, with 18 bases between the two germline ends. The germline V gene has CDR1 SGHRS and CDR2 YFSETQ. The CDR3 DNA sequence: TGCGCCACCTTCGGTTGGGAAGCGGCCTACGAGCAGTACTTC. It codes for CATFGWEAAYEQYF.

This clonotype was seen many times. This chain connects TRBV12-3 or TRBV12-4 to TRBJ1-1, with 8 bases lining up with TRBD1. CDR3 length: 15 amino acids. J was trimmed by 7 bases and V by 5 bases; bases with no gene match: 12. The CDR3 DNA reads as TGTGCCAGCAGTCCCGGGACAGGCCAAAAAAGTGAAGCTTTCTTT. Amino acid sequence: CASSPGTGQKSEAFF.